The source of this TCR beta chain is a study of cytomegalovirus exposure and HLA in healthy donors. Study conclusions and caveats: The number of N-insertions in an Asian-associated ancestry cluster was reportedly below the roughly 620-donor mean in a later analysis. The only immune exposure information that was available was CMV serostatus. Highest at DRB1 and lowest at HLA-C, TCR association rates differed among HLA loci in a later analysis.

Researchers ran the PCR with 60 Vbeta and 13 Jbeta primers. Sequencing was performed with immunoSEQ multiplex PCR; in TCRdb, only in-frame clones are kept and a portion is missing. Among around 71,000 clones listed, 63% were seen once. Trimming pared 5 bases from V and 2 bases from J, leaving 10 bases between. CDR1 SEHNR and CDR2 FQNEAQ come from the germline V gene (reference sequence). This CDR3 is 14 amino acids long. Notes on this clone: Its antigen is undetermined.

The donors were healthy bone marrow donors. This sequence originates from a young man in good health and CMV-seropositive. Sequenced input: PBMCs. The rearrangement uses TRBV7-9 and TRBJ1-5; D is ambiguous. This CDR3 is CASSPGGGNQPQHF. The CDR3 DNA sequence: TGTGCCAGCAGCCCCGGCGGCGGCAATCAGCCCCAGCATTTT.